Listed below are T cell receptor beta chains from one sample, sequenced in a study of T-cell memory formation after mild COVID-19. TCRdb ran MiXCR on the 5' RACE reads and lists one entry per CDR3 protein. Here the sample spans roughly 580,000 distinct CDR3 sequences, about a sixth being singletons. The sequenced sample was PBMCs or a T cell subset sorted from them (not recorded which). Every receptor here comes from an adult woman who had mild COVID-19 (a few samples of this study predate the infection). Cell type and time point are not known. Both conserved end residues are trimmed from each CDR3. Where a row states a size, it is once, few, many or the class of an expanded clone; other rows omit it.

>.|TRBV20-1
SARRGDGGTEAF
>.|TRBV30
AWSHGGNEQY
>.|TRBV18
ASSSQARENTGELF
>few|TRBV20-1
SAYRDRAYGYT
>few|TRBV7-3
ASRVTWNTEAF
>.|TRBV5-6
ASSLGGPRLAEAF
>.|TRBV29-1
SAVGQGGAEQY
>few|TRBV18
ASSLGQGNSGNTIY
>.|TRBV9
ASTRQAFSYEQY
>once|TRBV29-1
SVTGGERGYEQY
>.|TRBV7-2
ASSHRDTLNEKLF
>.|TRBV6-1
ASSEGLTNYGYT
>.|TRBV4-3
ASSLTRLAGVRDTGELF
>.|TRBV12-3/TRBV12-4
ASRETGRGSPLH
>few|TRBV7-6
ASSLASGVGEDTQY
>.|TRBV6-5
ASSYYGQESDTQY
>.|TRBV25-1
AVRFTSDEQY
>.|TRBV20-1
SARKSGHPYGS
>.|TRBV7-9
ASSSPYPGVHEQY
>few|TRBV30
AWSESKWDRNTGELF
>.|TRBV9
ASSVGRATDTQY
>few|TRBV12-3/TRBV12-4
ASAFRRDTQY
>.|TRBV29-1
SVGPLQETQY
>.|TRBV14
ASSQEVEMRNEQY
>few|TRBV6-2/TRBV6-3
ASSPGTYLPVHGYT
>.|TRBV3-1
ASSQDLNSIYGYT
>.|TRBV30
AWGWTGTDTQY
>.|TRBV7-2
ASSPWDSTDTQY
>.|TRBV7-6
ASSPGTSNYGYT
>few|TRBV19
ASSIVLWSGREQF
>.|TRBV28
ASTSVYLETVRDEQY
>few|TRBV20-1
SALRDRGNQPQH
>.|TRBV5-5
ASSPQAGTNTGELF
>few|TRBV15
ATSRTEGRSYEQY
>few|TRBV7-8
ASSLARTSSYEQY
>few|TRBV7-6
ASSLYPAGGGYEQY
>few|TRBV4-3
ASSRSTSGGTYNEQF
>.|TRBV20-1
SARVEKAGAAHEQY
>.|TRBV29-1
SVGRLGEKLF
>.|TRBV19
ASRTSTGTPGETQY
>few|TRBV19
ASSIRTSGGPYEQY
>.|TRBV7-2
ASSLLKQDTQY
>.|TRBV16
ASSQQTGLDEQY
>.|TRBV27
ASSLSGGLAGFAPYEQY
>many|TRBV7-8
ASSSTAWREGRETQY
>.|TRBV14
ASSNSRGAYGYT
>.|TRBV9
ASSARTSGGLYEQY
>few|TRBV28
ASSRGDRGPSYEQY
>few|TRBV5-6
ASSLGQNEQF
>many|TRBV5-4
ASSIRGYGEKLF
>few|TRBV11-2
ASSSSGTGASYEQY
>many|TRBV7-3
ASSRAGGHNEQF
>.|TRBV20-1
SVPGLAGPSYEQY
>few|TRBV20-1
SASSGTSRQETQY
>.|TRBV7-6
ASSPAGELGNSEQF